This TCR beta chain was identified in a study of chemoradiotherapy in HPV16-positive cancers (dated by TCRdb to 2022 to 2024). At the level of the whole study: Functional T-cell assays on cells from a couple of HPV16-positive patients defined candidate HPV-specific T-cell clones and common TCR motifs. The study asked whether T-cell immunity to the HPV oncoproteins E6 and E7 changes during chemoradiotherapy and whether this immunity affects survival. The candidate HPV-specific TCRs and motifs were then tracked in TCR repertoires from more than 85 patients with HPV-related cancers.

V is cut back by 4 bases and J by 6 bases, with 7 bases in the junction unmatched. CDR1 and CDR2, looked up from the germline V gene, are SGHRS and YFSETQ. The CDR3 contains 15 residues, cysteine and phenylalanine counted. CDR3 DNA is the only sequence kept; it has 45 bases, read in frame from the first base. About this clone itself: Its antigen is currently not known. One base away there is no much larger clone; base qualities are not given.

Libraries were prepared through the immunoSEQ multiplex PCR assay. The immuneACCESS repertoire file appears here via TCRdb, limited to in-frame rearrangements. These files lack a portion of the clones; in checked studies, under half of the deficit traces to unresolved V genes, and the cause of the others is not known. Here the sample has about 25,000 clones; around nine tenths occur a single time. Of the sample, roughly 20% is held by the ten largest clones. Repertoires were sampled multiple times during chemoradiotherapy, which allowed clonal expansion in the tumor microenvironment to be followed. Broad study findings and their caveats: Expansion of candidate HPV-specific clones and E7-related TCR motifs was observed in the tumor microenvironment during treatment, whereas no such expansion was observed for non-HPV-specific T cells. The functional definition of HPV-specific T cells was derived from only two HPV16-positive patients, and the survival association was reported for HPV16-positive patients. Improved recurrence-free survival in HPV16-positive patients was associated with expansion of HPV-responsive T cells during chemoradiotherapy.

This clonotype was sampled from a human donor with HPV-associated anogenital cancer. The V and J genes are TRBV5-1 and TRBJ1-2; TRBD1 aligns with 12 central bases. Here the sequenced sample was blood, taken from a patient who underwent chemoradiotherapy. The CDR3 loop reads CASSDRDRGRDGYTF. The nucleotide sequence is TGCGCCAGCAGCGACCGGGACAGGGGGCGCGATGGCTACACCTTC.